This T cell receptor (beta chain) was identified during a study of cytomegalovirus exposure and HLA in healthy donors. Study outcomes and limitations: Whilst most TCR sequences proved rare, a subset of public TCRs occurred across many donors. The study recorded around 160 TCR beta chains that were cytomegalovirus-associated. Several of the most significant clusters appeared, in a later analysis, to be linked to common viral pathogens.

This CDR3 contains 13 residues. With V trimmed by 7 bases and J by 2 bases, 4 bases remained unmatched. Per the germline V gene, CDR1 is MNHNY and CDR2 is SVGAGI (reference sequence). On this clone itself: The antigen remains undetermined.

PCR amplification relied on 60 Vbeta primers (plus 13 Jbeta primers). The data were produced by immunoSEQ multiplex PCR, yet TCRdb's version contains in-frame clones alone and is incomplete. The repertoire holds about 140,000 clones, over 60% seen once, with approximately 1.5% in the top ten. The TCR sequence derives from a female donor in good health and CMV-seronegative. The V call is TRBV6-6, the J call TRBJ2-7; 8 bases line up with TRBD1. The sequencing sample was made of PBMCs. The CDR3 loop is CASTRTGTYEQYF. The CDR3 DNA sequence: TGTGCCAGCACCCGGACAGGGACCTACGAGCAGTACTTC.